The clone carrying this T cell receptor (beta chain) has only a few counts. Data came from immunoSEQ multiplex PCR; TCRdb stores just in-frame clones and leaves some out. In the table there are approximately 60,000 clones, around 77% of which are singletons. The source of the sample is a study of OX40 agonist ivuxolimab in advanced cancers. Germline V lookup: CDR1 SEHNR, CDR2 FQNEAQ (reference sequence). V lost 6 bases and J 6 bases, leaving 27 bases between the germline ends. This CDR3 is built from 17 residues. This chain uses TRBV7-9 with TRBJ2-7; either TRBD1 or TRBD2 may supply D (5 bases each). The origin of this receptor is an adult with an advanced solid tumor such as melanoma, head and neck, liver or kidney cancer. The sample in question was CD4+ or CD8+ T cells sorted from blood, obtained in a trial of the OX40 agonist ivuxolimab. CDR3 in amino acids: CASRTGTAKGSLGEQYF. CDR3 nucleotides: TGTGCCAGCAGAACCGGGACCGCTAAGGGTTCACTCGGCGAGCAGTACTTC.